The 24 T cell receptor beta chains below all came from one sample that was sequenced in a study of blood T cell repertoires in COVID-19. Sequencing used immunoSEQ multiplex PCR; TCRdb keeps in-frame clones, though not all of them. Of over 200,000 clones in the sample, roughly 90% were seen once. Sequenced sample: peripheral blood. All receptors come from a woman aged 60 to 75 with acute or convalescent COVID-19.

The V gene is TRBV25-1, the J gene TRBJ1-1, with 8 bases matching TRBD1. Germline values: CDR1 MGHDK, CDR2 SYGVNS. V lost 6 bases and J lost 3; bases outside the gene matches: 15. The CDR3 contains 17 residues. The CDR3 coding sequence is TGTGCCAGCAGCGGAAGCAGGGGGCTGAGGTCGGACACTGAAGCTTTCTTT. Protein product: CASSGSRGLRSDTEAFF.

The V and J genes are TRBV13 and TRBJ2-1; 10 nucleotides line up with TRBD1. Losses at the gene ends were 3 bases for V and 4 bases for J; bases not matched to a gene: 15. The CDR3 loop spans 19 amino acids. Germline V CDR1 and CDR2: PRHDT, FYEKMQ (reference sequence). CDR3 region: CASSFSGQGNPKHYNEQFF. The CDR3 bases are TGTGCCAGCAGCTTCTCGGGACAGGGGAACCCTAAGCATTACAATGAGCAGTTCTTC.

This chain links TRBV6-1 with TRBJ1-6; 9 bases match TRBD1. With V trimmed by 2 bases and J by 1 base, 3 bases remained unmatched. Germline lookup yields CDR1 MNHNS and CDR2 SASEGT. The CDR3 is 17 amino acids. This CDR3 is CASSETGGVSYNSPLHF. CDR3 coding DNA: TGTGCCAGCAGTGAAACAGGGGGCGTATCCTATAATTCACCCCTCCACTTT.

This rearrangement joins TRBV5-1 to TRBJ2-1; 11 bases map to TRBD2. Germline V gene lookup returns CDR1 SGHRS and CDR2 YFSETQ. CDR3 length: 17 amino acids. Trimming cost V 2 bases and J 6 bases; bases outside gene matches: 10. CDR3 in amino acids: CASSFGLAGGRANEQFF. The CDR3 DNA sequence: TGCGCCAGCAGCTTCGGCCTAGCGGGGGGCCGGGCCAATGAGCAGTTCTTC. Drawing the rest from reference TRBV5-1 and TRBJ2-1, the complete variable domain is KAGVTQTPRYLIKTRGQQVTLSCSPISGHRSVSWYQQTPGQGLQFLFEYFSETQRNKGNFPGRFSGRQFSNSRSEMNVSTLELGDSALYLCASSFGLAGGRANEQFFGPGTRLTVL.

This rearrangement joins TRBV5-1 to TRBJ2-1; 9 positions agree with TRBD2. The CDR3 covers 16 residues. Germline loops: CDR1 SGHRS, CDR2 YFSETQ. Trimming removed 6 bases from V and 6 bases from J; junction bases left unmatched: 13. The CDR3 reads CASTRREGGKGNEQFF. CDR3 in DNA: TGCGCCAGCACCAGGCGGGAGGGGGGAAAGGGCAATGAGCAGTTCTTC.

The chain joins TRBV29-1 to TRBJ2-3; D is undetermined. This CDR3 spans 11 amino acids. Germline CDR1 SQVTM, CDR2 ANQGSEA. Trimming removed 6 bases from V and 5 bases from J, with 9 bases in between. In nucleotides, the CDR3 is TGCAGCGTCCCTGTACAAGATACGCAGTATTTT. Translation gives CSVPVQDTQYF.

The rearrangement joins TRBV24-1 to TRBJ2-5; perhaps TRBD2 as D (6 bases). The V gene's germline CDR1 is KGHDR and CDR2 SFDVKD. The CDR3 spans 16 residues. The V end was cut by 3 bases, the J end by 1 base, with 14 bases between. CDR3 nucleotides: TGTGCCACCAGTGATCCGGCGAGTAGCGGCCAAGAGACCCAGTACTTC. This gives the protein CATSDPASSGQETQYF.

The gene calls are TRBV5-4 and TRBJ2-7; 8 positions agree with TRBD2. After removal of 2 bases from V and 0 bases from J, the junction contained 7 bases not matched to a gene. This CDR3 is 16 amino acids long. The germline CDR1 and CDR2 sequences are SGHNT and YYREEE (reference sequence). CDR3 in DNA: TGTGCCAGCAGCTTCGGTGGCGGGAGGACCTCCTACGAGCAGTACTTC. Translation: CASSFGGGRTSYEQYF.

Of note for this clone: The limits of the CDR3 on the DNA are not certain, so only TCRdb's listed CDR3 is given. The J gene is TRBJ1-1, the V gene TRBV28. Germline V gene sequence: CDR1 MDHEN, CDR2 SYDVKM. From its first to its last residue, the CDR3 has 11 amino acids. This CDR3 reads CASSSSREAFF.

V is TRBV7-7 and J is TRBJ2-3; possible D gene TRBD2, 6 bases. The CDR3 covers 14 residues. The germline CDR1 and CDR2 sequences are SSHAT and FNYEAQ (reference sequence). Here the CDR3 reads CASSFAGLSDTQYF. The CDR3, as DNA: TGTGCTAGCTCATTTGCGGGGCTGTCAGATACGCAGTATTTT.

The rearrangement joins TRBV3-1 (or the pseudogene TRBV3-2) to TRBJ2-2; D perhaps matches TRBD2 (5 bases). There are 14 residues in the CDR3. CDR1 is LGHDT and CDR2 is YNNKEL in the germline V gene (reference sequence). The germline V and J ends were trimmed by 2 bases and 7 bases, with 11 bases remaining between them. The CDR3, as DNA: TGTGCCAGCAGCCAAAGACCCGGGGACGGGGAGCTGTTTTTT. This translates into CASSQRPGDGELFF.

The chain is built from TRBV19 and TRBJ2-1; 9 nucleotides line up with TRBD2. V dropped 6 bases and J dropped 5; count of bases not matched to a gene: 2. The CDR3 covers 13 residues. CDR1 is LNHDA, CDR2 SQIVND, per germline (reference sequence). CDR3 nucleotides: TGTGCCAGTAGGGCTAGCGGGGACAATGAGCAGTTCTTC. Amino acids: CASRASGDNEQFF. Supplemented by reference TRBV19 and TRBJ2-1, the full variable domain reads DGGITQSPKYLFRKEGQNVTLSCEQNLNHDAMYWYRQDPGQGLRLIYYSQIVNDFQKGDIAEGYSVSREKKESFPLTVTSAQKNPTAFYLCASRASGDNEQFFGPGTRLTVL.

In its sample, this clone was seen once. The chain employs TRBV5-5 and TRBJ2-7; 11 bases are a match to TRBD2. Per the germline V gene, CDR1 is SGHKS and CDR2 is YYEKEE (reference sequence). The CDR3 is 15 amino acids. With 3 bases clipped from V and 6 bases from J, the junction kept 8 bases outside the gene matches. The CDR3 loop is CASSWATSGTLEQYF. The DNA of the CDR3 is TGTGCCAGCAGCTGGGCGACTAGCGGGACTCTCGAGCAGTACTTC.

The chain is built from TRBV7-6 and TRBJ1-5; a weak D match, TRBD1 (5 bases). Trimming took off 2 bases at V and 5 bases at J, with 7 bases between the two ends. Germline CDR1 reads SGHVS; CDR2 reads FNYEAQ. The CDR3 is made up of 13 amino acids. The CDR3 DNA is TGTGCCAGCAGCTTAACGGGGGATCAGCCCCAGCATTTT. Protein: CASSLTGDQPQHF.

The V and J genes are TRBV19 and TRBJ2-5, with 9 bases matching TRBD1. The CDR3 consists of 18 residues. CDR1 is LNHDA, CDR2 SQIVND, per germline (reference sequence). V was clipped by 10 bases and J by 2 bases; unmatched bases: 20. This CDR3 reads CANPLTPGTGMKQETQYF. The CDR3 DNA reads TGTGCCAATCCCCTTACTCCCGGGACAGGGATGAAGCAAGAGACCCAGTACTTC.

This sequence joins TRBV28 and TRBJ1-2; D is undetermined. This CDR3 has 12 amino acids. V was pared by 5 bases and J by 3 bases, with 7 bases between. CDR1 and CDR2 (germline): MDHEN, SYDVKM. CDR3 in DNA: TGTGCCAGCAGTGCAACAGACTATGGCTACACCTTC. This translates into CASSATDYGYTF.

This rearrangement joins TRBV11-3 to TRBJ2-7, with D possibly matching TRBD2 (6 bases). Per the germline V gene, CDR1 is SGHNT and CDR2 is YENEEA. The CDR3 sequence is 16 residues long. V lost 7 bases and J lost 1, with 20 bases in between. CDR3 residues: CASKGSGDYNSYEQYF. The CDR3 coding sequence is TGTGCCAGCAAGGGATCGGGAGACTATAATTCCTACGAGCAGTACTTC.

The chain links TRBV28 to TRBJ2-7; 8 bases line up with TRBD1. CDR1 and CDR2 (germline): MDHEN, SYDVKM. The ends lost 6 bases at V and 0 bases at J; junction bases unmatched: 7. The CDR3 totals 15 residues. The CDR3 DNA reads TGTGCCAGCAGGGGGGACAGGTACGTCTCCTACGAGCAGTACTTC. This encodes CASRGDRYVSYEQYF.

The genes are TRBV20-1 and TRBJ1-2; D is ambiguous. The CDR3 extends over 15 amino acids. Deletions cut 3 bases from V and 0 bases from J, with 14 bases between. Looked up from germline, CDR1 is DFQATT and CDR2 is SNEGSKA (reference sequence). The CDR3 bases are TGCAGTGCTAGTAGAGGGTCCGATTCTAACTATGGCTACACCTTC. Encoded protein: CSASRGSDSNYGYTF.

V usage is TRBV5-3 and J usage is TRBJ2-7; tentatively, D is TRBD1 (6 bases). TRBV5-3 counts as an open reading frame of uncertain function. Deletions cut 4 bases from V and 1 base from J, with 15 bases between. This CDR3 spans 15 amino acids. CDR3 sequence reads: CARSLGGQRSYEQYF. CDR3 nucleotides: TGTGCCAGAAGCCTCGGCGGACAGCGATCCTACGAGCAGTACTTC.

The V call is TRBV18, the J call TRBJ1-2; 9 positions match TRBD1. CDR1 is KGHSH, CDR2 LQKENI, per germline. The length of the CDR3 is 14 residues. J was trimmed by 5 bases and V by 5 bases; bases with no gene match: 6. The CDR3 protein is CASSKQGAEYGYTF. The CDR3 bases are TGTGCCAGCTCAAAACAGGGGGCAGAGTATGGCTACACCTTC.

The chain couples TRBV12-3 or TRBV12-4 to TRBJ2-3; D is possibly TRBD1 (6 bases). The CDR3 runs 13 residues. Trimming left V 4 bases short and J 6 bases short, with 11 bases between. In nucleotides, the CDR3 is TGTGCCAGCAGTTCAGGGGATGAGGATACGCAGTATTTT. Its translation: CASSSGDEDTQYF.

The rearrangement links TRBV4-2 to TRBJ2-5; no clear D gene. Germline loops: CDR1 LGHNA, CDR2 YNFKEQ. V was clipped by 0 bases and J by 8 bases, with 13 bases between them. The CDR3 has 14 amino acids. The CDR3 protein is CASSQDSVLVTQYF. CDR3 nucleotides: TGTGCCAGCAGCCAAGACTCCGTCCTTGTTACCCAGTACTTC.

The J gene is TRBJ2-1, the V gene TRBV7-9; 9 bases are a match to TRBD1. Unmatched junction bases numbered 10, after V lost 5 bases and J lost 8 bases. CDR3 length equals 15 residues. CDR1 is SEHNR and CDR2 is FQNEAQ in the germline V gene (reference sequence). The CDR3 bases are TGTGCCAGCAGCAATCAGACAGGGGGTGGATATGAGCAGTTCTTC. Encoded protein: CASSNQTGGGYEQFF.